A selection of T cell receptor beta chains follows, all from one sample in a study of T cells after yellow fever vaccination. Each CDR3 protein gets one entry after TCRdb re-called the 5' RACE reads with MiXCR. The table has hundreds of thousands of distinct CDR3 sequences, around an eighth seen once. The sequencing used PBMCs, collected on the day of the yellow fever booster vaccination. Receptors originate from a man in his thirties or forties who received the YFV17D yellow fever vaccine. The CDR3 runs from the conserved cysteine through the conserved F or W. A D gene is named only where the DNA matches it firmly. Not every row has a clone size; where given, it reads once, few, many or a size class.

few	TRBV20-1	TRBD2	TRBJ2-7	CSARLAASYEQYF	TGCAGTGCTAGACTAGCGGCCTCCTACGAGCAGTACTTC
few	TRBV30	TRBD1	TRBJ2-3	CAWTGGRETDTQYF	TGTGCCTGGACAGGGGGCAGAGAGACAGATACGCAGTATTTT
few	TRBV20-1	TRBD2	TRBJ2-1	CSAGGRADNEQFF	TGCAGTGCCGGCGGGAGGGCCGACAATGAGCAGTTCTTC
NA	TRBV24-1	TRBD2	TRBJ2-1	CATQGGLAGVNEQFF	TGTGCCACCCAAGGGGGACTAGCGGGAGTTAATGAGCAGTTCTTC
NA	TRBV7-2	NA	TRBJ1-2	CASSFQGSRSGYTF	TGTGCCAGCAGCTTTCAGGGCAGTCGTTCAGGCTACACCTTC
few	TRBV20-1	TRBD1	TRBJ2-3	CSARAPDRGPSTDTQYF	TGCAGTGCTAGAGCCCCGGACAGGGGGCCTAGCACAGATACGCAGTATTTT
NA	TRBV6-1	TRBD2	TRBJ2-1	CATSEAGGSNEQFF	TGTGCCACCTCCGAAGCGGGAGGGTCGAATGAGCAGTTCTTC
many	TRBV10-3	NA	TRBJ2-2	CAIRDTGWAGELFF	TGTGCCATCAGGGACACAGGGTGGGCCGGGGAGCTGTTTTTT
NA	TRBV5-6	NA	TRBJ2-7	CASSLAGGAWGYEQYF	TGTGCCAGCAGCTTGGCCGGAGGGGCCTGGGGGTACGAGCAGTACTTC
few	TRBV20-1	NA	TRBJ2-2	CSARYRGNTGELFF	TGCAGTGCTAGGTACCGGGGGAACACCGGGGAGCTGTTTTTT
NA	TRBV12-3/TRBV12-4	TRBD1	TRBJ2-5	CASTAGTGGSETQYF	TGTGCCAGCACCGCCGGGACAGGGGGCTCGGAGACCCAGTACTTC
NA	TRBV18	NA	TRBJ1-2	CASSPRTSGEGYGYTF	TGTGCCAGCTCACCGCGGACCTCCGGTGAGGGCTATGGCTACACCTTC
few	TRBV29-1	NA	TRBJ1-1	CSAQQGLYGAEAFF	TGCAGCGCACAACAGGGACTCTACGGCGCTGAAGCTTTCTTT
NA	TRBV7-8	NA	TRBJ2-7	CASSLEAAEGYEQYF	TGTGCCAGCAGCTTAGAAGCGGCCGAGGGGTACGAGCAGTACTTC
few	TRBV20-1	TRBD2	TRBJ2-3	CSGVAGDGTDTQYF	TGCAGTGGCGTAGCGGGAGACGGCACAGATACGCAGTATTTT
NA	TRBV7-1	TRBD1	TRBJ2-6	CASSSPWTRTGGTGANVLTF	TGTGCCAGCAGCTCCCCCTGGACTCGGACAGGGGGCACTGGGGCCAACGTCCTGACTTTC
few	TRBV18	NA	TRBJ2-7	CASSPLSDPSYEQYF	TGTGCCAGCTCACCACTTTCCGACCCCTCCTACGAGCAGTACTTC
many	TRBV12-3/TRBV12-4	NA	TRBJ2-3	CASSEGLLRTDTQYF	TGTGCCAGCAGTGAAGGCCTCCTAAGGACAGATACGCAGTATTTT
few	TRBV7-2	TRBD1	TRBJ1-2	CASSPRQGRNYGYTF	TGTGCCAGCAGCCCGCGACAGGGGCGTAACTATGGCTACACCTTC
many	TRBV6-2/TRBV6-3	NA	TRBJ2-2	CASSPWGAGELFF	TGTGCCAGCAGCCCATGGGGGGCCGGGGAGCTGTTTTTT
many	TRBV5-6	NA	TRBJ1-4	CASSWRGAGEKLFF	TGTGCCAGCAGCTGGAGGGGCGCGGGTGAAAAACTGTTTTTT
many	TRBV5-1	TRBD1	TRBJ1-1	CASSIGQGGTEAFF	TGCGCCAGCAGCATCGGACAGGGGGGCACTGAAGCTTTCTTT